This T cell receptor (beta chain) is from a study of blood T cell repertoires in COVID-19. Study context: The samples span acute and convalescent COVID-19 from the United States, Italy and Spain. Sources were T cells, B-cell-depleted T cells, or PBMCs; the material itself was cDNA or gDNA.

Sequencing was performed with immunoSEQ multiplex PCR; in TCRdb, only in-frame clones are kept and a portion is missing. Among 42,000 or so clones listed, about 88% were seen once. Germline V gives CDR1 KGHSH, CDR2 LQKENI. Trimming cost V 0 bases and J 10 bases, with 13 bases left between them. This CDR3 is 15 amino acids long. This clone was seen more than once but under ten times. This receptor was taken from a human donor in a cohort sampled during active COVID-19. The V call is TRBV18, the J call TRBJ1-6; possibly TRBD1 for D (6 bases). Sequences were obtained from peripheral blood. The CDR3 DNA reads TGTGCCAGCTCACCACCCCTGGACAGAGCGTCACCCCTCCACTTT. It yields the protein CASSPPLDRASPLHF.